This entry lists 31 T cell receptor beta chains sequenced from one sample in a study of PD-1 blockade in classical Hodgkin lymphoma. Time point: cycle 4 day 1 (C4D1), after less than seven weeks of nivolumab. All patients relapsed after autologous stem cell transplantation, and brentuximab vedotin exposure varied. Profiled with immunoSEQ multiplex PCR; TCRdb holds only in-frame clones, not every one. The profile shows around 25,000 clones, roughly 88% of them singletons. The source was peripheral blood mononuclear cells (PBMCs), collected before the fourth cycle of nivolumab. Receptors were obtained from a human donor with classical Hodgkin lymphoma.

The chain carries TRBV9 and TRBJ2-1, with D perhaps matching TRBD2 (6 bases). Germline CDR1 and CDR2: SGDLS and YYNGEE. The CDR3 runs 22 residues. V lost 4 bases and J lost 0, with 32 bases in between. CDR3 protein: CASSSRRLLIMWGRNSYNEQFF. The DNA for the CDR3 is TGTGCCAGCAGCTCAAGGAGGTTGCTGATCATGTGGGGGAGGAACTCCTACAATGAGCAGTTCTTC.

The chain recombines TRBV5-1 with TRBJ2-7, with 9 bases aligning to TRBD1. Trimming at V came to 0 bases and at J to 2 bases, leaving 0 bases not matched to a gene. Per germline, CDR1 SGHRS and CDR2 YFSETQ. CDR3 length equals 14 residues. The CDR3 coding sequence is TGCGCCAGCAGCTTGGGGGACAGGGCCTACGAGCAGTACTTC. Translating gives CASSLGDRAYEQYF.

V is TRBV5-1 and J is TRBJ2-7; 7 bases are shared with TRBD2. Germline V gene lookup returns CDR1 SGHRS and CDR2 YFSETQ. This CDR3 region has 15 residues. The V and J ends lost 0 bases and 1 base, in that order; junction bases with no gene match: 4. CDR3: CASSLALAKSYEQYF. CDR3 DNA sequence: TGCGCCAGCAGCTTGGCACTAGCGAAATCCTACGAGCAGTACTTC.

V and J are TRBV6-5 and TRBJ1-2; the D is unclear. In germline, CDR1 is MNHEY, CDR2 SVGAGI. V shed 8 bases and J shed 0 bases, with 10 bases lying between them. The CDR3 has 13 amino acids. The CDR3 bases are TGTGCCAGCCGTTTGTCAGCTAACTATGGCTACACCTTC. Its protein is CASRLSANYGYTF.

The V and J genes are TRBV5-6 and TRBJ1-4, with unresolved D. Per germline, CDR1 SGHDT and CDR2 YYEEEE. The CDR3 runs 14 residues. The V gene lost 3 bases and the J gene lost 2 bases, with 8 bases spanning the gap. The CDR3 sequence is CASSSRPTNEKLFF. In nucleotides, the CDR3 is TGTGCCAGCAGCTCCAGACCGACTAATGAAAAACTGTTTTTT.

The V gene is TRBV4-2, the J gene TRBJ2-3; 10 bases align to TRBD2. The CDR3 is 17 residues long. Germline V gene sequence: CDR1 LGHNA, CDR2 YNFKEQ. Trimming cost V 2 bases and J 0 bases; bases outside gene matches: 5. CDR3 sequence (DNA): TGTGCCAGCAGCCAAAGCCCTAGCGGGAGAAGCACAGATACGCAGTATTTT. It specifies CASSQSPSGRSTDTQYF.

The V gene is TRBV5-1, the J gene TRBJ2-7, with D possibly being TRBD1 or TRBD2 (5 bases each). Trimming pared 0 bases from V and 3 bases from J, leaving 16 bases between. This CDR3 contains 16 residues. Germline CDR1 and CDR2: SGHRS and YFSETQ. CDR3 coding DNA: TGCGCCAGCAGCTTGGCCGGGGCAGGAGATCTCTACGAGCAGTACTTC. It yields the protein CASSLAGAGDLYEQYF.

V gene TRBV11-3 combines with J gene TRBJ2-1; 7 nucleotides match TRBD2. V dropped 5 bases and J dropped 1; count of bases not matched to a gene: 2. This CDR3 has 14 residues. CDR1 SGHNT and CDR2 YENEEA come from the germline V gene. CDR3 nucleotide sequence: TGTGCCAGCAGCCGGACTAGTTCCTACAATGAGCAGTTCTTC. Its translation is CASSRTSSYNEQFF.

The V and J genes are TRBV18 and TRBJ1-1; D gene unclear. CDR1 is KGHSH and CDR2 is LQKENI in the germline V gene. V lost 2 bases, J lost 8 bases, and 12 bases lay in between. The CDR3 consists of 13 residues. In nucleotides, the CDR3 is TGTGCCAGCTCACCAGGGGAGCTAGGCGAAGCTTTCTTT. Translated, it gives CASSPGELGEAFF. Full variable domain (outside the CDR3, taken from reference TRBV18 and TRBJ1-1): NAGVMQNPRHLVRRRGQEARLRCSPMKGHSHVYWYRQLPEEGLKFMVYLQKENIIDESGMPKERFSAEFPKEGPSILRIQQVVRGDSAAYFCASSPGELGEAFFGQGTRLTVV.

The chain carries TRBV4-1 and TRBJ2-7, with TRBD1 matching 8 bases. Losses at the gene ends were 5 bases for V and 4 bases for J; bases not matched to a gene: 7. The CDR3 runs to 14 residues. CDR1 is MGHRA, CDR2 YSYEKL, per germline. CDR3 protein: CASSTRGLGYEQYF. The CDR3 DNA reads as TGCGCCAGCAGCACCAGGGGGCTAGGGTACGAGCAGTACTTC.

The gene calls are TRBV10-1 and TRBJ2-3; 8 bases are shared with TRBD2. The V gene's germline CDR1 is WNHNN and CDR2 SYGVQD (reference sequence). The CDR3 is 13 amino acids. J was trimmed by 4 bases and V by 6 bases; bases with no gene match: 3. CDR3 sequence (DNA): TGCGCCAGCAGGAGCGGGGGTGCAGATACGCAGTATTTT. This gives the protein CASRSGGADTQYF.

This clone was counted once. The chain has TRBV5-1 and TRBJ2-1, with 11 bases fitting TRBD2. CDR1 is SGHRS and CDR2 is YFSETQ in the germline V gene. Trimming at V came to 4 bases and at J to 15 bases, leaving 12 bases not matched to a gene. The CDR3 sequence is 14 residues long. The CDR3 region is CASSATSGSGGWFF. The CDR3 DNA reads TGCGCCAGCAGCGCTACTAGCGGGAGTGGAGGGTGGTTCTTC.

This clone appeared once. The rearrangement joins TRBV7-3 to TRBJ2-7; D unclear. Germline CDR1 and CDR2: SGHTA and FQGTGA. The V gene lost 5 bases and the J gene lost 0 bases, with 14 bases spanning the gap. This CDR3 is 15 amino acids long. In DNA form, the CDR3 reads TGTGCCAGCAGCCTAATCCCCCTTAGCTCCTACGAGCAGTACTTC. It translates to CASSLIPLSSYEQYF.

In this sample, this clone turned up once. The V and J genes are TRBV6-5 and TRBJ2-7, with 11 bases lining up with TRBD1. The CDR3 has 15 residues. Germline V gene data show CDR1 as MNHEY and CDR2 as SVGAGI. Germline trimming cut 2 bases from V and 6 bases from J; bases unmatched to any gene: 6. CDR3 region: CASSYAGTGGREQYF. CDR3 sequence (DNA): TGTGCCAGCAGTTACGCCGGGACAGGGGGACGCGAGCAGTACTTC.

The chain couples TRBV9 to TRBJ2-7; tentative D call: TRBD2 (6 bases). CDR3 size: 15 residues. V gave up 2 bases and J gave up 0 bases, with 12 bases separating them. CDR1 is SGDLS, CDR2 YYNGEE, per germline. Here the CDR3 DNA reads TGTGCCAGCAGCGTTAGACTAGGCGGCTCCTACGAGCAGTACTTC. It specifies CASSVRLGGSYEQYF. Drawing the rest from reference TRBV9 and TRBJ2-7, the complete variable domain is DSGVTQTPKHLITATGQRVTLRCSPRSGDLSVYWYQQSLDQGLQFLIQYYNGEERAKGNILERFSAQQFPDLHSELNLSSLELGDSALYFCASSVRLGGSYEQYFGPGTRLTVT.

The V and J genes are TRBV6-1 and TRBJ2-1; D possibly matches TRBD1 or TRBD2 (5 bases each). The CDR3 runs to 15 residues. Germline-derived CDR1 and CDR2 are MNHNS and SASEGT. V was pared by 0 bases and J by 7 bases, with 13 bases between. CDR3 region: CASSEAPGPRNEQFF. The CDR3 nucleotides read TGTGCCAGCAGTGAAGCCCCGGGACCAAGAAATGAGCAGTTCTTC.

V gene TRBV30 combines with J gene TRBJ2-3; no clear D. This CDR3 comprises 14 residues. V lost 3 bases and J 2 bases, leaving 12 bases between the germline ends. The germline gives CDR1 GTSNPN, CDR2 SVGIG (reference sequence). CDR3 DNA: TGTGCCTGGAGGGACGGCGTCATCACAGATACGCAGTATTTT. The encoded protein is CAWRDGVITDTQYF. The complete variable domain, with remaining parts taken from reference TRBV30 and TRBJ2-3, reads SQTIHQWPATLVQPVGSPLSLECTVEGTSNPNLYWYRQAAGRGLQLLFYSVGIGQISSEVPQNLSASRPQDRQFILSSKKLLLSDSGFYLCAWRDGVITDTQYFGPGTRLTVL.

V is TRBV7-6 and J is TRBJ2-7; tentatively, D is TRBD1 (6 bases). Germline V gene sequence: CDR1 SGHVS, CDR2 FNYEAQ. The CDR3 totals 14 residues. Trimming cost V 5 bases and J 2 bases, with 13 bases left between them. CDR3 nucleotide sequence: TGTGCCAGCAGCAGACAGGCGGACGCCTACGAGCAGTACTTC. This gives the protein CASSRQADAYEQYF.

The rearrangement links TRBV10-2 to TRBJ2-5; 11 bases map to TRBD2. The CDR3 length is 16 residues. The trim removed 2 bases at V and 2 bases at J, leaving 4 bases unmatched. Looked up from germline, CDR1 is WSHSY and CDR2 is SAAADI. CDR3 protein: CASSEPGTSGQETQYF. CDR3 DNA: TGCGCCAGCAGTGAGCCCGGGACTAGCGGTCAAGAGACCCAGTACTTC.

The chain combines TRBV5-4 with TRBJ1-2; TRBD1 aligns across 9 bases. Trimming took 2 bases from V and 6 from J; bases not matched to a gene: 5. Per germline, CDR1 SGHNT and CDR2 YYREEE (reference sequence). The CDR3 has 14 amino acids. The CDR3 DNA follows: TGTGCCAGCAGCTTCGAGTACAGGGGGCATGGCTACACCTTC. Its protein is CASSFEYRGHGYTF. Variable domain in full (rest from reference TRBV5-4 and TRBJ1-2): ETGVTQSPTHLIKTRGQQVTLRCSSQSGHNTVSWYQQALGQGPQFIFQYYREEENGRGNFPPRFSGLQFPNYSSELNVNALELDDSALYLCASSFEYRGHGYTFGSGTRLTVV.

The chain carries TRBV7-9 and TRBJ2-1; no firm D call. The CDR3 loop spans 13 amino acids. Germline CDR1 SEHNR, CDR2 FQNEAQ (reference sequence). The ends were cut back, 7 bases at V and 2 bases at J, with 9 bases in the middle. In DNA form, the CDR3 reads TGTGCCAGCATCAGCCCTACCTACAATGAGCAGTTCTTC. Protein: CASISPTYNEQFF.

A single count supports this clone. V and J are TRBV5-1 and TRBJ2-6, with D possibly matching TRBD1 (5 bases). The germline V gene encodes CDR1 SGHRS and CDR2 YFSETQ. The CDR3 has 17 residues. V was cut by 4 bases and J by 0 bases, with 14 bases left in between. The CDR3 here is CASSMTVGASGANVLTF. DNA of the CDR3: TGCGCCAGCAGCATGACAGTTGGGGCCTCTGGGGCCAACGTCCTGACTTTC.

This clone was seen only once. The V and J genes are TRBV7-2 and TRBJ2-4; TRBD1 is a possible D gene (6 bases). Germline V gene sequence: CDR1 SGHTA, CDR2 FQGNSA. This CDR3 comprises 14 residues. V shed 7 bases and J shed 2 bases, with 12 bases lying between them. The CDR3 loop reads CASTAGTTKNIQYF. DNA for the CDR3: TGTGCCAGCACTGCAGGGACAACCAAAAACATTCAGTACTTC.

The chain employs TRBV4-2 and TRBJ2-5, with D perhaps matching TRBD1 or TRBD2 (5 bases each). The CDR3 totals 16 residues. Germline V gene data show CDR1 as LGHNA and CDR2 as YNFKEQ. The ends were cut back, 3 bases at V and 2 bases at J, with 16 bases in the middle. Here the CDR3 DNA reads TGTGCCAGCAGCCATGAGAGGGGAAACCCACAAGAGACCCAGTACTTC. Protein: CASSHERGNPQETQYF.

Remarks on this clone: Mismatch with germline at one junction end may stem from a read error. The V gene is TRBV4-2, the J gene TRBJ2-3; a weak D match, TRBD2 (7 bases). The germline V gene has CDR1 LGHNA and CDR2 YNFKEQ. The CDR3 has 18 residues. As DNA, the CDR3 is TGTGCCAGCAGCCAAGATCTGGGGGCGGGGGCCCGCACAAATACGCAGTATTTT. This sequence encodes CASSQDLGAGARTNTQYF.

The gene calls are TRBV10-3 and TRBJ2-5, with D perhaps matching TRBD2 (7 bases). The J call may be faulty, since TRBJ2-7 better matches the DNA end. The CDR3 is 14 residues long. Germline CDR1 ENHRY, CDR2 SYGVKD. The DNA for the CDR3 is TGTGCCATCAGTGAGTCTAATAGGGGGGGCGAGCAGTACTTC. Residues: CAISESNRGGEQYF.

The genes are TRBV4-1 and TRBJ1-1, with D hard to call. Trimming shortened V by 4 bases and J by 3 bases, and 9 bases separated the two germline ends. CDR1 is MGHRA, CDR2 YSYEKL, per germline. This CDR3 comprises 13 residues. For the CDR3, the DNA is TGCGCCAGCAGCCGAGTACGGGACACTGAAGCTTTCTTT. Its translation is CASSRVRDTEAFF.

The chain has TRBV2 and TRBJ1-3; D not resolved. Germline lookup yields CDR1 SNHLY and CDR2 FYNNEI. Trimming stripped 6 bases from V and 0 bases from J, with 12 bases between. This CDR3 has 15 residues. The CDR3 bases are TGTGCCAGCAGCGAGACTTACAGCTCTGGAAACACCATATATTTT. Translated, it gives CASSETYSSGNTIYF.

About this clone: A much larger clone lies a single base off, so this may be a read error. This chain links TRBV7-3 with TRBJ1-1; D is uncertain. This CDR3 is 16 amino acids long. Germline CDR1 reads SGHTA; CDR2 reads FQGTGA. In nucleotides, the CDR3 is TGTGCCAGCAGCTTAACGGCTTATGGGGTAGGCACTAAAGCTTTCTTT. Encoded protein: CASSLTAYGVGTKAFF.

V and J are TRBV7-8 and TRBJ1-5; no clear D gene. Per the germline V gene, CDR1 is SGHVS and CDR2 is FQNEAQ. This CDR3 spans 17 amino acids. The germline V and J ends were trimmed by 2 bases and 3 bases, with 17 bases remaining between them. The DNA of the CDR3 is TGTGCCAGCAGCTTACAATATGGAGGAAATGCCAATCAGCCCCAGCATTTT. Protein product: CASSLQYGGNANQPQHF.

This clone appeared a single time. The J gene is TRBJ2-1, the V gene TRBV14; 11 nucleotides match TRBD2. The CDR3 runs to 17 residues. Germline V CDR1 and CDR2: SGHDN, FVKESK. J was trimmed by 0 bases and V by 2 bases; bases with no gene match: 3. The CDR3 DNA reads TGTGCCAGCAGCCAAACACTAGCGGGAGCCTCCTACAATGAGCAGTTCTTC. Amino acid sequence: CASSQTLAGASYNEQFF.